The 5 T cell receptor beta chains in this list originate from one sample, sequenced in a study of T-cell memory formation after mild COVID-19. TCRdb itself ran the 5' RACE reads through MiXCR, one entry per CDR3 protein. Of under 450,000 distinct CDR3 sequences listed, 20% to 25% were seen once; the top ten hold around a fifth. The specimen was PBMCs or a T cell subset sorted from them (not recorded which). The receptors originated from a man younger than 35 who had mild COVID-19 (a few samples of this study predate the infection). Cell type and time point are not known.

This clonotype was seen just once. This CDR3 reads CSASRYPGIGGANVLTF. In DNA, the CDR3 is TGCAGTGCTAGTAGGTATCCGGGAATCGGTGGGGCCAACGTCCTGACTTTC. The chain is built from TRBV20-1 and TRBJ2-6; D may be TRBD2 (5 bases). With 3 bases removed from V and 3 bases from J, the gap between germline ends came to 18 bases. The CDR3 totals 17 residues. Germline CDR1 is DFQATT and CDR2 is SNEGSKA (reference sequence).

The table lists this clonotype with a few counts. DNA of the CDR3: TGCGCCAGCAGCTTGGTCTCCCCCGGTGGGGATACGCAGTATTTT. Translation: CASSLVSPGGDTQYF. V gene TRBV5-1 combines with J gene TRBJ2-3, with D unclear. The germline V and J ends were trimmed by 0 bases and 6 bases, with 14 bases remaining between them. There are 15 residues in the CDR3. Germline CDR1 reads SGHRS; CDR2 reads YFSETQ.

The rearrangement joins TRBV7-9 to TRBJ1-4; no firm D call. Trimming took off 1 base at V and 6 bases at J, with 15 bases between the two ends. Germline V gene data show CDR1 as SEHNR and CDR2 as FQNEAQ (reference sequence). The CDR3 consists of 16 residues. The CDR3: CASSLVQANLDEKLFF. The CDR3 DNA reads as TGTGCCAGCAGCTTAGTGCAGGCGAATCTGGATGAAAAACTGTTTTTT.

The gene calls are TRBV19 and TRBJ2-3, with TRBD2 identical over 11 bases. The CDR3 totals 17 residues. Germline V gene data show CDR1 as LNHDA and CDR2 as SQIVND (reference sequence). The junction had 11 bases not matched to a gene; V was cut back by 6 bases and J by 3 bases. CDR3 protein: CASSDLTGTSGTDTQYF. The CDR3 DNA reads as TGTGCCAGTAGCGACTTAACCGGGACTAGCGGAACAGATACGCAGTATTTT.

This chain uses TRBV25-1 with TRBJ2-3; no firm D call. This CDR3 region has 14 residues. V lost 8 bases, J lost 2 bases, and 14 bases lay in between. Germline CDR1 reads MGHDK; CDR2 reads SYGVNS. CDR3 sequence: CASCRAGPTDTQYF. CDR3 sequence (DNA): TGTGCCAGCTGCCGGGCTGGCCCCACAGATACGCAGTATTTT.